This record looks at one T cell receptor (beta chain) sequence and its context. As yet, its antigen is unknown. This sample was taken from a study of Ad26.COV2.S vaccination and SARS-CoV-2 variants. Turning to the study itself: Once or twice, 56 days apart, Ad26.COV2.S was delivered intramuscularly.

The sample's treatment: about 20 received Ad26.COV2.S at low or high dose, single or two shots; roughly five received placebo; per-sample allocation not given. Each sample was drawn 63 days after the first injection (of vaccine or placebo). Ad26 vector vaccine expressed Wuhan-strain SARS-CoV-2 spike. Study-level results: Recipients given vaccine exceeded placebo recipients in spike-specific TCR breadth.

The assay was immunoSEQ multiplex PCR, and TCRdb's table has in-frame clones only and misses some. Seen here are hundreds of thousands of clones, 89% observed once, and the top ten hold about 1.5%. The CDR3 is made up of 13 amino acids. V gave up 6 bases and J gave up 5 bases, with 11 bases separating them. Germline V CDR1 and CDR2: LNHDA, SQIVND (reference sequence). The clonotype comes from a person between 18 and 60 years old who received the Ad26.COV2.S COVID-19 vaccine or a placebo. The sequences come from peripheral blood, collected in a trial of Ad26.COV2.S vaccine versus placebo. The chain links TRBV19 to TRBJ1-5; D gene ambiguous. CDR3 sequence reads: CASSSLRDQPQHF. DNA of the CDR3: TGTGCCAGTAGCTCCCTACGGGATCAGCCCCAGCATTTT.